The following is a TCR beta chain sequence with its context. V was cut by 5 bases and J by 0 bases, with 11 bases left in between. From germline, CDR1 is SGHTA and CDR2 FQGNSA. The CDR3 runs to 14 residues. This record comes from a study of CD8 T cell repertoires and HIV-1 epitope variants. Looking at the study overall: Separate wells received one of Twenty-five Gag or Nef variant peptides.

Sequencing of TCR beta CDR3 used immunoSEQ survey depth. TCRdb's table, derived via immunoSEQ multiplex PCR, lists solely in-frame clones and lacks some. The data show 90,000 or so clones, with almost 75% seen just once and about 26% held by the top ten. The receptor's source is a male donor with HIV. Sequenced material: uncultured baseline CD8+ T cells from peripheral blood mononuclear cells (PBMCs). This chain links TRBV7-2 with TRBJ2-7; no definite D call. The CDR3: CASSPRRASYEQYF. In nucleotides, the CDR3 is TGTGCCAGCAGCCCCCGACGGGCCTCCTACGAGCAGTACTTC.